A single sample gave rise to the 2 T cell receptor beta chains below, sequenced in a study of technical replicates of blood from several donors. The protocol was immunoSEQ multiplex PCR, while the TCRdb copy is restricted to in-frame clones and leaves out a portion. This sample has about 100,000 clones, with 96% found just once. Sequenced: T cells isolated from PBMCs. The receptors come from a human donor in good health.

The chain couples TRBV27 to TRBJ2-7, with 9 nucleotides matching TRBD1. V lost 8 bases and J lost 6; bases outside the gene matches: 14. Per the germline V gene, CDR1 is MNHEY and CDR2 is SMNVEV (reference sequence). CDR3 length: 15 amino acids. The CDR3 here is CASAPLDRGIGEQYF. The CDR3 DNA sequence: TGTGCCAGCGCCCCCTTGGACAGGGGCATCGGCGAGCAGTACTTC.

About this clone itself: This sample also contains other DNA sequences that code for the same CDR3. The chain links TRBV11-3 to TRBJ2-7; TRBD1 agrees at 7 bases. Per germline, CDR1 SGHNT and CDR2 YENEEA. V was pared by 5 bases and J by 4 bases, with 5 bases of the junction left unmatched. The length of the CDR3 is 13 residues. CDR3 protein: CASSLGTAYEQYF. The CDR3 DNA is TGTGCCAGCAGCCTTGGGACAGCATACGAGCAGTACTTC.